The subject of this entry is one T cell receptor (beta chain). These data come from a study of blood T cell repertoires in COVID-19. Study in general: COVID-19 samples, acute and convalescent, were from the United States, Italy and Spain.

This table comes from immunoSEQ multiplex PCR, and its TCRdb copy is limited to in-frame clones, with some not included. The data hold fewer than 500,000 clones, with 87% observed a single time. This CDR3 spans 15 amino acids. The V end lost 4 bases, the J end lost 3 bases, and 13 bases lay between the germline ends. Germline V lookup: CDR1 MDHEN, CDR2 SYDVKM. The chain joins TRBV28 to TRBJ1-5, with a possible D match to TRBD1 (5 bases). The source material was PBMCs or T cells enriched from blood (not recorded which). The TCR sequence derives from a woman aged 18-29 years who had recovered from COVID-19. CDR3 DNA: TGTGCCAGCAGTTCCGACAGCACTTACAATCAGCCCCAGCATTTT. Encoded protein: CASSSDSTYNQPQHF.